This T cell receptor (beta chain) was sequenced for a study of OX40 agonist ivuxolimab in advanced cancers. Study-wide results and caveats: More expanded clones were seen, on average, in CD8+ T cells than in CD4+.

Libraries were prepared by immunoSEQ multiplex PCR; TCRdb keeps only in-frame clonotypes and omits some of them. This table holds about 76,000 clones, 70% to 90% found once. Remarks on this clone: The antigen is undetermined. The same CDR3 also results from other DNA sequences found in this sample.

Germline V gene sequence: CDR1 SGHRS, CDR2 YFSETQ. This CDR3 is built from 14 residues. Trimming at V came to 5 bases and at J to 6 bases, leaving 4 bases not matched to a gene. This sample comprised CD4+ or CD8+ T cells sorted from blood, obtained in a trial of the OX40 agonist ivuxolimab. The TCR originated in an adult with an advanced solid tumor such as melanoma, head and neck, liver or kidney cancer. The gene calls are TRBV5-1 and TRBJ2-1; TRBD1 aligns across 11 bases. In nucleotides, the CDR3 is TGCGCCAGCAGTCCCGGGACAGGGGGCAATGAGCAGTTCTTC. Translation: CASSPGTGGNEQFF.